The clone carrying this TCR beta chain was counted many times. What it binds is not known. This entry belongs to a study of blood T cells in healthy people across ages. The wider study: There was about one barcoded beta molecule captured by template switching per two T cells.

The study recruited healthy Caucasian donors from Russia who were aged roughly 6 to 95. In each sample, at least 6.5 million PBMCs were isolated. For the second PCR, which ran for about 6 to 11 cycles, a sample-barcoded 5' primer and a J-beta primer mix were used. TCRdb re-derived calls from the 5' RACE reads in MiXCR, one entry per CDR3 protein. The data hold roughly 1.7 million distinct CDR3 sequences, with 30% to 40% observed a single time. Study results and caveats: Per million T cells, TCR beta diversity dropped roughly linearly as age increased.

This receptor was obtained from a woman aged 25-40 years in good health. The sequenced sample consisted of blood.

The CDR3 sequence is CASSEGQAAHEQYF. CDR3 bases: TGCGCCAGCAGTGAAGGGCAGGCCGCCCACGAGCAGTACTTC. The chain combines TRBV10-1 with TRBJ2-7; D remains unclear. Germline V gives CDR1 WNHNN, CDR2 SYGVQD (reference sequence). The CDR3 is 14 residues long. Trimming took off 3 bases at V and 5 bases at J, with 14 bases between the two ends.